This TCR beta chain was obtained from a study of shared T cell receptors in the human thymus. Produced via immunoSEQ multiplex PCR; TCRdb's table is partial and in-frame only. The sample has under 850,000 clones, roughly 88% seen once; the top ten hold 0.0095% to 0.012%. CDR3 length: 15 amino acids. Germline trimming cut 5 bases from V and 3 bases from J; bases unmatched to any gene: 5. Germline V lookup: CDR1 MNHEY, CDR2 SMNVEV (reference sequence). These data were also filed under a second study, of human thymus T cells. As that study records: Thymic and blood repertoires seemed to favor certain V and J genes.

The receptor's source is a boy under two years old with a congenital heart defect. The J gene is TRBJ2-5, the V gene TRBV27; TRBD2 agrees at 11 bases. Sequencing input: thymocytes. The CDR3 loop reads CASSGLAGGEETQYF. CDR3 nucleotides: TGTGCCAGCAGTGGGTTAGCGGGAGGGGAAGAGACCCAGTACTTC.